The 27 T cell receptor beta chains below all came from one sample that was sequenced in a study of cytomegalovirus exposure and HLA in healthy donors. The study ran its PCR with 60 Vbeta and 13 Jbeta primers. Generated by immunoSEQ multiplex PCR, the TCRdb table keeps only in-frame clones and is missing some. The sample shows approximately 110,000 clones, less than 20% of them seen only once. The sample was PBMCs. The receptors stem from a woman under 30 in good health and CMV-seronegative.

This clone was observed a handful of times. The V gene is TRBV5-1, the J gene TRBJ1-2; 8 nucleotides line up with TRBD1. Germline CDR1 is SGHRS and CDR2 is YFSETQ. The junction had 1 base not matched to a gene; V was cut back by 0 bases and J by 3 bases. The CDR3 sequence is 14 residues long. CDR3 sequence reads: CASSLAGGDYGYTF. The CDR3 nucleotides are TGCGCCAGCAGCTTGGCAGGGGGCGACTATGGCTACACCTTC.

The chain is built from TRBV5-1 and TRBJ2-3; 7 nucleotides line up with TRBD2. This CDR3 region has 15 residues. Germline CDR1 is SGHRS and CDR2 is YFSETQ. Trimming removed 0 bases from V and 4 bases from J; junction bases left unmatched: 5. CDR3: CASSLASGNPDTQYF. Written as DNA, the CDR3 is TGCGCCAGCAGCTTGGCTAGCGGTAACCCAGATACGCAGTATTTT.

This chain connects TRBV4-1 to TRBJ2-7; 7 nucleotides agree with TRBD2. J lost 2 bases, V lost 4 bases, and 8 bases had no gene match. The CDR3 runs 15 residues. Germline CDR1 MGHRA, CDR2 YSYEKL. In DNA form, the CDR3 reads TGCGCCAGCAGCCTTCGGGAGGCCCCTCCCTACGAGCAGTACTTC. Protein product: CASSLREAPPYEQYF.

The chain has TRBV10-3 and TRBJ1-2, with D possibly being TRBD1 (5 bases). Germline V gene lookup returns CDR1 ENHRY and CDR2 SYGVKD. Trimming shortened V by 6 bases and J by 7 bases, and 21 bases separated the two germline ends. The CDR3 is made up of 15 amino acids. The CDR3 nucleotides are TGTGCCATCAGCCCCGTTGGGGCAGGGCGGATTGGCTACACCTTC. Translated: CAISPVGAGRIGYTF.

This clone was seen a few times. The V call is TRBV19, the J call TRBJ1-1, with a possible D match to TRBD1 (5 bases). The V gene lost 8 bases and the J gene lost 3 bases, with 13 bases spanning the gap. Germline CDR1 reads LNHDA; CDR2 reads SQIVND (reference sequence). The CDR3 runs 13 residues. The CDR3 loop is CASFYQGDTEAFF. In nucleotides, the CDR3 is TGTGCCAGTTTTTATCAGGGTGACACTGAAGCTTTCTTT.

V usage is TRBV6-1 and J usage is TRBJ1-5, with D tentatively TRBD1 (6 bases). From germline, CDR1 is MNHNS and CDR2 SASEGT. The CDR3 consists of 16 residues. Trimming stripped 4 bases from V and 2 bases from J, with 15 bases between. CDR3 sequence (DNA): TGTGCCAGCAGTGTACCCGTACAGGGTGGCAATCAGCCCCAGCATTTT. Residues: CASSVPVQGGNQPQHF.

This clone has a handful of counts. The chain couples TRBV4-2 to TRBJ2-1; TRBD2 aligns across 9 bases. Germline CDR1 LGHNA, CDR2 YNFKEQ. Trimming at V came to 4 bases and at J to 1 base, leaving 5 bases not matched to a gene. The CDR3 extends over 16 amino acids. The CDR3 sequence is CASSPAAGGSYNEQFF. The CDR3 region has the DNA TGTGCCAGCAGCCCCGCGGCGGGAGGGTCCTACAATGAGCAGTTCTTC.

This clone came up a few times. The rearrangement uses TRBV6-5 and TRBJ2-7; tentative D call: TRBD2 (7 bases). Germline lookup yields CDR1 MNHEY and CDR2 SVGAGI. Trimming stripped 7 bases from V and 5 bases from J, with 15 bases between. CDR3 length equals 13 residues. The CDR3 region has the DNA TGTGCCAGCACAAGGCGCGGGGGCCACGAGCAGTACTTC. Translation: CASTRRGGHEQYF.

This clone was counted only a few times. The chain uses TRBV7-8 and TRBJ1-1; the D gene is possibly TRBD1 (5 bases). The CDR3 runs to 14 residues. CDR1 and CDR2 from the germline V gene are SGHVS and FQNEAQ. Trimming cost V 1 base and J 5 bases, with 11 bases left between them. The CDR3 DNA reads TGTGCCAGCAGCTTAGTCGGGGAGGGGACTGAAGCTTTCTTT. Translation: CASSLVGEGTEAFF.

This chain uses TRBV5-1 with TRBJ2-5; 7 bases map to TRBD2. The ends lost 5 bases at V and 1 base at J; junction bases unmatched: 2. The CDR3 sequence is 13 residues long. CDR1 is SGHRS, CDR2 YFSETQ, per germline. CDR3 region: CASRASGQETQYF. CDR3 nucleotides: TGCGCCAGCAGGGCTAGCGGCCAAGAGACCCAGTACTTC. Complete variable domain (other parts from reference TRBV5-1 and TRBJ2-5): KAGVTQTPRYLIKTRGQQVTLSCSPISGHRSVSWYQQTPGQGLQFLFEYFSETQRNKGNFPGRFSGRQFSNSRSEMNVSTLELGDSALYLCASRASGQETQYFGPGTRLLVL.

The rearrangement joins TRBV28 to TRBJ1-2; 12 bases map to TRBD1. Losses at the gene ends were 6 bases for V and 2 bases for J; bases not matched to a gene: 10. The CDR3 runs to 17 residues. Germline V gene sequence: CDR1 MDHEN, CDR2 SYDVKM. Written as DNA, the CDR3 is TGTGCCAGCAGCCCCCGGGACAGGGGGCGAGAGAACTATGGCTACACCTTC. It is translated as CASSPRDRGRENYGYTF.

The chain uses TRBV19 and TRBJ1-4; no firm D call. The germline CDR1 and CDR2 sequences are LNHDA and SQIVND (reference sequence). The CDR3 loop spans 14 amino acids. V was shortened by 7 bases and J by 2 bases, with 11 bases between the two germline ends. CDR3 region: CASNAGGTNEKLFF. The CDR3 region has the DNA TGTGCCAGTAATGCCGGAGGGACTAATGAAAAACTGTTTTTT.

This clone turned up a few times. The chain is built from TRBV4-1 and TRBJ2-7; 11 positions agree with TRBD1. V dropped 4 bases and J dropped 3; count of bases not matched to a gene: 5. The CDR3 has 15 residues. Germline V lookup: CDR1 MGHRA, CDR2 YSYEKL. CDR3 bases: TGCGCCAGCAGCCGAGGGGACAGGGGGGACTACGAGCAGTACTTC. Its protein is CASSRGDRGDYEQYF.

This clone has a handful of counts. The V and J genes are TRBV28 and TRBJ2-1, with 8 bases identical to TRBD1. Trimming cost V 1 base and J 5 bases; bases outside gene matches: 1. The CDR3 is made up of 14 amino acids. Germline V gene data show CDR1 as MDHEN and CDR2 as SYDVKM. CDR3 amino acids: CASSLLGQDNEQFF. DNA for the CDR3: TGTGCCAGCAGTTTATTGGGACAGGACAATGAGCAGTTCTTC.

The genes are TRBV6-1 and TRBJ2-7; 10 nucleotides line up with TRBD2. J was trimmed by 5 bases and V by 6 bases; bases with no gene match: 7. The CDR3 is 14 amino acids. Germline V gene lookup returns CDR1 MNHNS and CDR2 SASEGT. Here the CDR3 DNA reads TGTGCCAGCAGGAGACCTAGCGGGAGCGACGAGCAGTACTTC. Its translation: CASRRPSGSDEQYF.

The rearrangement uses TRBV5-1 and TRBJ1-2, with unresolved D. Trimming shortened V by 0 bases and J by 8 bases, and 14 bases separated the two germline ends. The germline V gene encodes CDR1 SGHRS and CDR2 YFSETQ. The CDR3 consists of 14 residues. The CDR3 protein is CASSLAHTVEGYTF. CDR3 nucleotides: TGCGCCAGCAGCTTGGCCCATACGGTCGAAGGCTACACCTTC.

The chain combines TRBV10-3 with TRBJ2-7, with TRBD1 matching 9 bases. This CDR3 is 15 amino acids long. Germline V CDR1 and CDR2: ENHRY, SYGVKD. Unmatched junction bases numbered 16, after V lost 10 bases and J lost 6 bases. In DNA, the CDR3 is TGTGCCACCTCCCCCGGGACAGGGCGCATCTCCGAGCAGTACTTC. Translating gives CATSPGTGRISEQYF.

The CDR3 region is CASSLRGGYNEQFF. CDR3 nucleotides: TGTGCCAGCAGCTTGCGAGGGGGTTACAATGAGCAGTTCTTC. V is TRBV5-8 and J is TRBJ2-1; a possible D gene is TRBD1 (6 bases). Germline CDR1 is SGHTS and CDR2 is YDEGEE. The CDR3 is made up of 14 amino acids. Trimming stripped 1 base from V and 4 bases from J, with 9 bases between.

This clone was seen a handful of times. This chain connects TRBV7-3 to TRBJ2-2; TRBD2 might be the D (6 bases). Germline assignment: CDR1 SGHTA and CDR2 FQGTGA. V lost 5 bases and J lost 6, with 16 bases in between. The CDR3 spans 15 residues. The CDR3 nucleotides are TGTGCCAGCAGCCGGGGTGGGCTAGCGCCCGGGGAGCTGTTTTTT. It yields the protein CASSRGGLAPGELFF.

V gene TRBV9 combines with J gene TRBJ2-2; possible D gene TRBD2, 6 bases. Germline V gene lookup returns CDR1 SGDLS and CDR2 YYNGEE. V lost 1 base to trimming and J lost 6 bases, with 13 bases between them. The CDR3 runs to 15 residues. CDR3 protein: CASSVTSGLSGELFF. The CDR3 nucleotides read TGTGCCAGCAGCGTAACCTCGGGACTTTCCGGGGAGCTGTTTTTT.

J is TRBJ2-3 and V is TRBV6-1; D is possibly TRBD1 (6 bases). CDR3 length: 15 residues. The ends were cut back, 1 base at V and 4 bases at J, with 12 bases in the middle. Germline V gives CDR1 MNHNS, CDR2 SASEGT. In nucleotides, the CDR3 is TGTGCCAGCAGTGAAGGGGGACACCGCGCAGATACGCAGTATTTT. It yields the protein CASSEGGHRADTQYF.

This clone showed up just a few times. This chain connects TRBV21-1 to TRBJ2-3; the table calls TRBD2, which could not be checked here. TRBV21-1 is a recognized pseudogene. The length of the CDR3 is 17 residues. The DNA of the CDR3 is TGTGCCAGCAGCCAAAACGCCGGGACTGAAAGCACAGATACGCAGTATTTT. It translates to CASSQNAGTESTDTQYF.

The V gene is TRBV27, the J gene TRBJ2-5; possible D gene TRBD1, 5 bases. The tail of the sequence fits TRBJ2-7 better, so the J call may be wrong. CDR1 is MNHEY, CDR2 SMNVEV, per germline (reference sequence). The CDR3 runs 12 residues. The CDR3, as DNA: TGTGCCAGCAGTTTAGATCAGGGCGAGCAGTACTTC. It encodes CASSLDQGEQYF.

The CDR3 coding sequence is TGTGCCAGCAGCTTAGCAGGGGACTACGAGCAGTACTTC. Protein product: CASSLAGDYEQYF. The chain recombines TRBV7-9 with TRBJ2-7, with D tentatively TRBD1 (5 bases). Trimming took off 0 bases at V and 3 bases at J, with 6 bases between the two ends. CDR1 SEHNR and CDR2 FQNEAQ come from the germline V gene (reference sequence). The length of the CDR3 is 13 residues.

V usage is TRBV7-2 and J usage is TRBJ2-3, with D possibly TRBD2 on 7 matching bases. Germline V gene lookup returns CDR1 SGHTA and CDR2 FQGNSA. The CDR3 consists of 12 residues. The V end lost 5 bases, the J end lost 5 bases, and 8 bases lay between the germline ends. Here the CDR3 reads CASSRGGDTQYF. The CDR3 region has the DNA TGTGCCAGCAGCAGGGGGGGAGATACGCAGTATTTT. Filled out from reference TRBV7-2 and TRBJ2-3, the complete variable domain reads GAGVSQSPSNKVTEKGKDVELRCDPISGHTALYWYRQSLGQGLEFLIYFQGNSAPDKSGLPSDRFSAERTGGSVSTLTIQRTQQEDSAVYLCASSRGGDTQYFGPGTRLTVL.

Turning to this clone: In the same sample, other DNA sequences code for this CDR3. The chain employs TRBV7-2 and TRBJ2-1, with D possibly matching TRBD1 (6 bases). The CDR3 spans 15 residues. V lost 0 bases to trimming and J lost 4 bases, with 10 bases between them. Germline-derived CDR1 and CDR2 are SGHTA and FQGNSA. CDR3 nucleotides: TGTGCCAGCAGCTTAGCAAAGGGGGATTACAATGAGCAGTTCTTC. Protein product: CASSLAKGDYNEQFF.

This sequence joins TRBV28 and TRBJ1-6; 8 bases align to TRBD1. The CDR3 spans 14 residues. V dropped 6 bases and J dropped 3; count of bases not matched to a gene: 1. CDR1 and CDR2 (germline): MDHEN, SYDVKM. CDR3 sequence: CASRTGDYNSPLHF. CDR3 DNA: TGTGCCAGCAGGACAGGGGACTATAATTCACCCCTCCACTTT. Variable domain in full (rest from reference TRBV28 and TRBJ1-6): DVKVTQSSRYLVKRTGEKVFLECVQDMDHENMFWYRQDPGLGLRLIYFSYDVKMKEKGDIPEGYSVSREKKERFSLILESASTNQTSMYLCASRTGDYNSPLHFGNGTRLTVT.